This TCR beta chain came from a study of blood T cells in healthy people across ages. Comment on this clonotype: Its target is unknown.

Together with a sample-barcoded 5' primer, a J-beta primer mix was included in a second PCR lasting about 7 to 11 cycles. A single record per CDR3 protein comes from TCRdb applying MiXCR to the 5' RACE reads. The table records over 600,000 distinct CDR3 sequences, roughly 21% of them present only once. The study, taken as a whole, reports: Correlation between TCR beta diversity and naive T cell percentage was strong. Unknown donor CMV status possibly confounded expanded clonotype changes. Higher diversity, along with more naive CD4+ cells, distinguished long-lived donors from aged donors.

Germline values: CDR1 SGHTA, CDR2 FQGNSA. The CDR3 has 15 residues. The chain carries TRBV7-2 and TRBJ2-1; D remains unclear. The J call may be incorrect, as the DNA end agrees better with TRBJ2-5. The specimen was blood. This TCR was recovered from a man aged 65 to 79 in good health. CDR3 residues: CASSLEGLEGETQYF. In DNA, the CDR3 is TGTGCCAGCAGCTTAGAAGGTCTAGAAGGAGAGACCCAGTACTTC.